The 20 T cell receptor beta chains below come from one sample, sequenced in a study of regulatory T cells in long-lasting Graves disease. To make TCR beta libraries, researchers used iRepertoire HTBI primers and Arm-PCR of CDR3 regions. In TCRdb, the multiplex PCR reads were re-called with MiXCR into one record per CDR3 protein. The data hold around 400,000 distinct CDR3 sequences, with about 12% observed a single time. The time point denotes: newly diagnosed GD, antithyroid drugs for less than 3 months. After RNA was extracted from PBMCs, the TCR library was made from it. This sample also appeared in a second study, on T cells in Graves' hyperthyroidism and ophthalmopathy.

The starting material was peripheral blood mononuclear cells (PBMCs), obtained at new diagnosis, from a patient treated with antithyroid drugs. The origin of the receptors is a woman between 18 and 29 years old with Graves disease.

Ten or more counts support this clonotype. The chain has TRBV12-3 or TRBV12-4 and TRBJ2-7; TRBD2 aligns across 12 bases. Trimming at V came to 1 base and at J to 3 bases, leaving 16 bases not matched to a gene. CDR3 length: 20 amino acids. CDR3 residues: CASSLEPRLAGEFSGYEQYF. Here the CDR3 DNA reads TGTGCCAGCAGTTTAGAACCTCGACTAGCGGGAGAGTTTTCGGGCTACGAGCAGTACTTC.

V gene TRBV6-2 or TRBV6-3 combines with J gene TRBJ1-1, with unresolved D. Germline CDR1 reads MNHEY; CDR2 reads SVGEGT. Trimming cost V 6 bases and J 0 bases, with 17 bases left between them. The CDR3 has 16 amino acids. CDR3 residues: CASRPYLRRLNTEAFF. The CDR3 DNA reads as TGTGCCAGCAGACCCTATCTCAGGCGTTTGAACACTGAAGCTTTCTTT.

The chain links TRBV18 to TRBJ2-7; 12 nucleotides agree with TRBD2. Germline V lookup: CDR1 KGHSH, CDR2 LQKENI. V shed 5 bases, J shed 0 bases, and the junction held 11 bases outside the gene matches. The length of the CDR3 is 18 residues. This CDR3 reads CASSYIPTLAGGSYEQYF. CDR3 coding DNA: TGTGCCAGCTCATACATACCAACACTAGCGGGAGGCTCCTACGAGCAGTACTTC. Filled out from reference TRBV18 and TRBJ2-7, the complete variable domain reads NAGVMQNPRHLVRRRGQEARLRCSPMKGHSHVYWYRQLPEEGLKFMVYLQKENIIDESGMPKERFSAEFPKEGPSILRIQQVVRGDSAAYFCASSYIPTLAGGSYEQYFGPGTRLTVT.

This clonotype was picked up many times. V and J are TRBV27 and TRBJ2-3; D unclear. V was clipped by 7 bases and J by 1 base, with 18 bases between them. In germline, CDR1 is MNHEY, CDR2 SMNVEV (reference sequence). CDR3 length: 16 residues. The CDR3: CASTTSAARRTDTQYF. CDR3 sequence (DNA): TGTGCCAGCACCACCTCCGCAGCTAGGCGCACAGATACGCAGTATTTT.

As to this clonotype: Being one base from a much bigger clone, this may be a read error. The CDR3 nucleotides read TGTGCCAGCGAAAAATGGCGGGACCGGAAGAAGACCCAGTACTTC. Its protein is CASEKWRDRKKTQYF. The rearrangement links TRBV7-3 to TRBJ2-5; D might be TRBD2 (6 bases). Germline lookup yields CDR1 SGHTA and CDR2 FQGTGA. This CDR3 has 15 amino acids. V was shortened by 8 bases and J by 6 bases, with 22 bases between the two germline ends. The full variable domain, with the rest looked up from reference TRBV7-3 and TRBJ2-5, is GAGVSQTPSNKVTEKGKYVELRCDPISGHTALYWYRQSLGQGPEFLIYFQGTGAADDSGLPNDRFFAVRPEGSVSTLKIQRTERGDSAVYLCASEKWRDRKKTQYFGPGTRLLVL.

This clonotype has a handful of counts. The chain carries TRBV7-9 and TRBJ1-3, with D uncertain. Trimming removed 5 bases from V and 1 base from J, with 9 bases in between. This CDR3 contains 14 residues. Germline assignment: CDR1 SEHNR and CDR2 FQNEAQ (reference sequence). The CDR3 region has the DNA TGTGCCAGCAGCCCAGCCTTATCTGGAAACACCATATATTTT. It is translated as CASSPALSGNTIYF.

This clonotype was observed at least ten times. V usage is TRBV20-1 and J usage is TRBJ1-1; D ambiguous. Germline loops: CDR1 DFQATT, CDR2 SNEGSKA (reference sequence). Trimming left V 5 bases short and J 0 bases short, with 16 bases between. This CDR3 has 15 amino acids. This chain's CDR3 is CSAPSGGAVNTEAFF. The CDR3 DNA reads TGCAGTGCTCCCAGCGGCGGCGCGGTGAACACTGAAGCTTTCTTT.

This clonotype was found a few times. The chain joins TRBV29-1 to TRBJ1-2, with 8 positions matching TRBD1. Germline trimming cut 4 bases from V and 4 bases from J; bases unmatched to any gene: 11. CDR3 length equals 15 residues. The germline CDR1 and CDR2 sequences are SQVTM and ANQGSEA. The CDR3 bases are TGCAGCGTTGCCTGGCAGGGGGCGCGGGGCTATGGCTACACCTTC. It encodes CSVAWQGARGYGYTF.

The V gene is TRBV7-9, the J gene TRBJ2-1; 13 bases align to TRBD2. CDR1 is SEHNR, CDR2 FQNEAQ, per germline (reference sequence). CDR3 length equals 15 residues. Trimming cost V 4 bases and J 8 bases; bases outside gene matches: 5. CDR3 sequence: CASSSRTSGSYEQFF. In DNA form, the CDR3 reads TGTGCCAGCAGCTCCAGGACTAGCGGGAGCTATGAGCAGTTCTTC.

This clonotype showed up many times. The V gene is TRBV12-3 or TRBV12-4, the J gene TRBJ2-2, with D tentatively TRBD2 (6 bases). Trimming took off 6 bases at V and 0 bases at J, with 11 bases between the two ends. The CDR3 loop spans 15 amino acids. DNA for the CDR3: TGTGCCAGCAGACGGGGGAATTCGAACACCGGGGAGCTGTTTTTT. This gives the protein CASRRGNSNTGELFF.

This clonotype has a count of ten or more. The chain has TRBV7-9 and TRBJ2-5; D gene ambiguous. This CDR3 contains 18 residues. V lost 3 bases and J 1 base, leaving 21 bases between the germline ends. Germline CDR1 SEHNR, CDR2 FQNEAQ (reference sequence). The CDR3 loop reads CASSFLPLRRRVQETQYF. The DNA of the CDR3 is TGTGCCAGCAGCTTTCTTCCCCTAAGGAGAAGAGTCCAAGAGACCCAGTACTTC.

This clonotype came up many times. One end of the junction does not line up with germline, which may come from a read error. The rearrangement joins TRBV11-1 to TRBJ2-7, with D perhaps TRBD2 (6 bases). The CDR3 length is 15 residues. CDR1 and CDR2 from the germline V gene are SGHAT and FQDESV (reference sequence). The CDR3 DNA follows: TGCGCCAGCAGCTTGGTGGCGGGGAGTGCCTACGAGCAGTACTTC. This sequence encodes CASSLVAGSAYEQYF.

This clonotype was seen many times. This chain links TRBV7-3 with TRBJ2-5; weak D call: TRBD2 (5 bases). Germline V gene sequence: CDR1 SGHTA, CDR2 FQGTGA. Trimming took 5 bases from V and 4 from J, leaving 17 bases between them. The CDR3 sequence is 15 residues long. This CDR3 reads CASSPEATKGETQYF. CDR3 sequence (DNA): TGTGCCAGCAGCCCGGAGGCCACAAAGGGAGAGACCCAGTACTTC.

This chain connects TRBV5-4 to TRBJ1-2, with 9 bases identical to TRBD1. The CDR3 extends over 16 amino acids. The germline CDR1 and CDR2 sequences are SGHNT and YYREEE (reference sequence). The V gene end was trimmed by 4 bases and the J gene end by 4 bases; junction bases not matched to a gene: 11. In nucleotides, the CDR3 is TGTGCCAGCAGCCCGACCCTCGGGACAGGGAGCTATGGCTACACCTTC. This codes for CASSPTLGTGSYGYTF.

Regarding this clonotype: This may be a read error, as it is one base from a much larger clone. The final CDR3 position lacks the conserved phenylalanine or tryptophan, pointing to a likely read error. The gene calls are TRBV27 and TRBJ1-5; D uncertain. Germline V gene sequence: CDR1 MNHEY, CDR2 SMNVEV (reference sequence). The V gene lost 5 bases and the J gene lost 0 bases, with 11 bases spanning the gap. This CDR3 has 15 amino acids. CDR3 in amino acids: CASSKMGFSNQPQHS. The CDR3 bases are TGTGCCAGCAGTAAAATGGGTTTTAGCAATCAGCCCCAGCATTCT.

The chain has TRBV15 and TRBJ1-3, with D possibly TRBD1 on 5 matching bases. The CDR3 has 18 amino acids. Per the germline V gene, CDR1 is LNHNV and CDR2 is YYDKDF (reference sequence). The V end lost 5 bases, the J end lost 2 bases, and 22 bases lay between the germline ends. The CDR3 DNA reads TGTGCCACCAGCGGACACTCCGAGACTCAGGCTACTGGAAACACCATATATTTT. As protein: CATSGHSETQATGNTIYF. Filled out from reference TRBV15 and TRBJ1-3, the complete variable domain reads DAMVIQNPRYQVTQFGKPVTLSCSQTLNHNVMYWYQQKSSQAPKLLFHYYDKDFNNEADTPDNFQSRRPNTSFCFLDIRSPGLGDTAMYLCATSGHSETQATGNTIYFGEGSWLTVV.

This clonotype has just a few counts. The chain joins TRBV12-3 or TRBV12-4 to TRBJ2-3; TRBD1 might be the D (5 bases). V lost 5 bases, J lost 3 bases, and 30 bases lay in between. The CDR3 has 20 residues. The CDR3 DNA reads as TGTGCCAGCAGTGCCCCGTACAGCCGTCTAAGGACACTGAGGACAGATACGCAGTATTTT. This sequence encodes CASSAPYSRLRTLRTDTQYF.

This clonotype was recorded at least ten times. The chain uses TRBV30 and TRBJ1-1; tentative D call: TRBD1 (6 bases). In germline, CDR1 is GTSNPN, CDR2 SVGIG (reference sequence). The CDR3 loop spans 16 amino acids. V was cut by 1 base and J by 6 bases, with 21 bases left in between. This CDR3 is CAWSAPRTAYSAEAFF. CDR3 bases: TGTGCCTGGAGTGCCCCCAGGACAGCCTACAGCGCTGAAGCTTTCTTT.

The chain carries TRBV24-1 and TRBJ2-2, with 9 positions matching TRBD1. The V and J ends lost 4 bases and 6 bases, in that order; junction bases with no gene match: 5. The CDR3 covers 15 residues. CDR1 and CDR2 (germline): KGHDR, SFDVKD. CDR3 region: CATSDRDREAGELFF. In DNA, the CDR3 is TGTGCCACCAGTGACCGGGACAGGGAAGCCGGGGAGCTGTTTTTT.

As for this clonotype: This clone may be a read error of a much larger clone one base away. J is TRBJ2-5 and V is TRBV11-2; tentative D call: TRBD2 (6 bases). Per the germline V gene, CDR1 is SGHAT and CDR2 is FQNNGV. CDR3 length equals 14 residues. CDR3 amino acids: CASSSGGAPETQDF. The CDR3 DNA sequence: TGTGCCAGCAGCTCGGGCGGGGCCCCAGAGACCCAGGACTTC. The full variable domain, completed using reference TRBV11-2 and TRBJ2-5, is EAGVAQSPRYKIIEKRQSVAFWCNPISGHATLYWYQQILGQGPKLLIQFQNNGVVDDSQLPKDRFSAERLKGVDSTLKIQPAKLEDSAVYLCASSSGGAPETQDFGPGTRLLVL.